Detailed here is one T cell receptor beta chain. Its matching antigen is unknown. CDR3 size: 12 residues. The ends were cut back, 6 bases at V and 11 bases at J, with 16 bases in the middle. In germline, CDR1 is MNHNY, CDR2 SVGAGI (reference sequence). Data came from immunoSEQ multiplex PCR; TCRdb stores just in-frame clones and leaves some out. The table shows over 7,500 clones, with 65% to 80% occurring only once. These data come from a study of graft-versus-host responses after intestinal transplantation. On the study more broadly: Anti-thymocyte globulin served as induction for all recipients, who then took tacrolimus and steroids for about 3 years. Findings of the study overall: Peak levels of circulating GvH clones tracked with early post-transplant HvG declines.

Investigators treated the graft tissue so that it released intraepithelial and lamina propria lymphocytes. The clonotype comes from a human patient who received an intestinal transplant, so some T cells may come from the graft donor. The chain employs TRBV6-6 and TRBJ1-1; D uncertain. The specimen comprised ileum tissue, sampled 450 to 460 days after transplant. Here the CDR3 reads CASRGEPSGAFF. CDR3 DNA sequence: TGTGCCAGCAGAGGTGAGCCTTCGGGGGCTTTCTTT.